Listed here are 9 T cell receptor beta chains from one sample, sequenced in a study of control samples from healthy donors and cancer patients. TCRdb keeps only in-frame clones here, not all; method: immunoSEQ multiplex PCR. The table lists about 28,000 clones, about 86% of them singletons. The material sequenced was PBMCs. These receptor sequences come from a woman aged 40 to 55 with lung cancer.

In DNA, the CDR3 is TGCGCCAGCAGCGAACAACCGGGACTAGCGGGGGGCTCCTACGAGCAGTACTTC. Translation gives CASSEQPGLAGGSYEQYF. The chain uses TRBV5-1 and TRBJ2-7; TRBD2 aligns across 15 bases. There are 18 residues in the CDR3. Germline CDR1 is SGHRS and CDR2 is YFSETQ. The V and J ends lost 4 bases and 0 bases, in that order; junction bases with no gene match: 8.

This rearrangement joins TRBV9 to TRBJ1-6; D remains ambiguous. The germline gives CDR1 SGDLS, CDR2 YYNGEE. Trimming pared 4 bases from V and 13 bases from J, leaving 12 bases between. This CDR3 is built from 12 residues. CDR3 in DNA: TGTGCCAGCAGCACCGACGAAGGCCCCCTCCACTTT. Encoded protein: CASSTDEGPLHF.

The rearrangement uses TRBV25-1 and TRBJ1-6, with D unclear. V was clipped by 8 bases and J by 3 bases, with 14 bases between them. Per the germline V gene, CDR1 is MGHDK and CDR2 is SYGVNS. The length of the CDR3 is 15 residues. CDR3 in amino acids: CASEGLPNYNSPLHF. The CDR3, as DNA: TGTGCCAGCGAGGGATTGCCCAACTATAATTCACCCCTCCACTTT.

The chain carries TRBV27 and TRBJ1-5; TRBD1 agrees at 8 bases. In germline, CDR1 is MNHEY, CDR2 SMNVEV (reference sequence). Trimming at V came to 5 bases and at J to 3 bases, leaving 9 bases not matched to a gene. The CDR3 extends over 16 amino acids. This CDR3 reads CASSPGQGLYNQPQHF. CDR3 nucleotide sequence: TGTGCCAGCAGTCCTGGACAGGGCCTCTACAATCAGCCCCAGCATTTT.

J is TRBJ2-3 and V is TRBV6-2 or TRBV6-3; D is tentatively TRBD1 or TRBD2 (5 bases each). Trimming removed 2 bases at V and 2 bases at J, with 17 bases between. Per the germline V gene, CDR1 is MNHEY and CDR2 is SVGEGT. CDR3 length: 17 residues. The CDR3 region is CASSYIRGAGYTDTQYF. DNA for the CDR3: TGTGCCAGCAGTTACATCAGAGGGGCCGGCTACACAGATACGCAGTATTTT.

The V and J genes are TRBV5-6 and TRBJ2-5; D uncertain. CDR3 length equals 14 residues. Germline CDR1 SGHDT, CDR2 YYEEEE. V lost 2 bases, J lost 5 bases, and 13 bases lay in between. The CDR3 loop is CASSFRRLGETQYF. The CDR3 nucleotides read TGTGCCAGCAGCTTTCGAAGGTTAGGGGAGACCCAGTACTTC.

This clone is a singleton in its sample. The chain recombines TRBV7-6 with TRBJ2-3; TRBD2 matches at 9 bases. Unmatched junction bases numbered 11, after V lost 2 bases and J lost 2 bases. Germline V lookup: CDR1 SGHVS, CDR2 FNYEAQ. The length of the CDR3 is 18 residues. The CDR3 is CASSLSVGLAGATDTQYF. CDR3 sequence (DNA): TGTGCCAGCAGCTTATCGGTGGGTTTAGCGGGGGCCACAGATACGCAGTATTTT. The complete variable domain, with remaining parts taken from reference TRBV7-6 and TRBJ2-3, reads GAGVSQSPRYKVTKRGQDVALRCDPISGHVSLYWYRQALGQGPEFLTYFNYEAQQDKSGLPNDRFSAERPEGSISTLTIQRTEQRDSAMYRCASSLSVGLAGATDTQYFGPGTRLTVL.

The V gene is TRBV19, the J gene TRBJ2-7; D unresolved. The germline V gene encodes CDR1 LNHDA and CDR2 SQIVND (reference sequence). This CDR3 is 13 amino acids long. V was trimmed by 8 bases and J by 3 bases, leaving 14 bases between them. This CDR3 reads CASRMSGLYEQYF. DNA for the CDR3: TGTGCCAGTCGAATGTCTGGGCTCTACGAGCAGTACTTC.

This chain uses TRBV7-8 with TRBJ1-4; 9 bases line up with TRBD1. V lost 1 base and J lost 8; bases outside the gene matches: 5. The CDR3 totals 15 residues. Germline V CDR1 and CDR2: SGHVS, FQNEAQ. CDR3 region: CASSLGDREDEKLFF. The CDR3 bases are TGTGCCAGCAGCTTAGGGGACAGGGAGGACGAAAAACTGTTTTTT.